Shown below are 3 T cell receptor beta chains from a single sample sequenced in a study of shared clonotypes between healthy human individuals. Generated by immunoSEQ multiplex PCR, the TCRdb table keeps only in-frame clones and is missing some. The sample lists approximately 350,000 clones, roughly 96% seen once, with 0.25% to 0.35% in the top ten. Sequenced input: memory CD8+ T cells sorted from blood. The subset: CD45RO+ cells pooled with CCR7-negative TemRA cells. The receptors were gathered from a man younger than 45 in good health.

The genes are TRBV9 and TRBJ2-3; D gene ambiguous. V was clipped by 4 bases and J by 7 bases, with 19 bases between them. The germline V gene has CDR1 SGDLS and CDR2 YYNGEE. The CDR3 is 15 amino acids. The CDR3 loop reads CASSFSRSGGNTQYF. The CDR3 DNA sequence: TGTGCCAGCAGCTTCTCCCGGTCAGGTGGAAATACGCAGTATTTT. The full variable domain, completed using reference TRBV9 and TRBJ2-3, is DSGVTQTPKHLITATGQRVTLRCSPRSGDLSVYWYQQSLDQGLQFLIQYYNGEERAKGNILERFSAQQFPDLHSELNLSSLELGDSALYFCASSFSRSGGNTQYFGPGTRLTVL.

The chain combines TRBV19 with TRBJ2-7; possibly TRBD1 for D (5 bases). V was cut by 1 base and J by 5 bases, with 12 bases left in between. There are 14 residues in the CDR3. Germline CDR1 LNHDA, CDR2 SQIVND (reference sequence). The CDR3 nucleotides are TGTGCCAGTAGTATAGGCGGCAGGGCCCACGAGCAGTACTTC. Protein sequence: CASSIGGRAHEQYF.

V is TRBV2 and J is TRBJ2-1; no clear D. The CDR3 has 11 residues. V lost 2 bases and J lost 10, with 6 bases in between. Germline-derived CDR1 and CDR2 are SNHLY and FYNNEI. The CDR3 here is CASSEWGEQFF. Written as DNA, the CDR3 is TGTGCCAGCAGTGAATGGGGAGAGCAGTTCTTC. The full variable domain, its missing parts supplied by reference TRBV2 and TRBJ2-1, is EPEVTQTPSHQVTQMGQEVILRCVPISNHLYFYWYRQILGQKVEFLVSFYNNEISEKSEIFDDQFSVERPDGSNFTLKIRSTKLEDSAMYFCASSEWGEQFFGPGTRLTVL.